This T cell receptor (beta chain) originates from a study of response to subunit inactivated influenza vaccine. Study-wide results and caveats: Few additional T cells are recruited per seasonal influenza vaccination, authors suggested.

Comments on this clonotype: Its antigen remains unknown.

Germline assignment: CDR1 SGHRS and CDR2 YFSETQ. The CDR3 sequence is 15 residues long. Trimming cost V 3 bases and J 4 bases, with 15 bases left between them. TCRdb redid the calling of the RT-PCR reads with MiXCR, one entry per CDR3 protein. The sample shows 710,000 or so distinct CDR3 sequences, approximately 15% of them seen only once. The V call is TRBV5-1, the J call TRBJ2-3; D is unresolved. Specimen: PBMCs from blood, collected less than 13 days after vaccination. The TCR originated in a man aged 50-60 years who received an inactivated influenza vaccine. The CDR3 coding sequence is TGCGCCAGCAGCTCGGGTCGTGCCAGTTCAGATACGCAGTATTTT. Protein product: CASSSGRASSDTQYF.